The 2 T cell receptor beta chains presented below share a single source sample, sequenced in a study of response to subunit inactivated influenza vaccine (dated by TCRdb to about 2018). Library creation used RT-PCR. Sequencing used an Illumina HiSeq 2500. TCRdb took the public reads, trimmed them with fastp at Q25, ran MiXCR for clone calling and kept in-frame beta chains. Identical CDR3 protein sequences are pooled into one entry, listed with their most common genes and DNA. Counted in this sample were about 240,000 distinct CDR3 sequences; 12% of them appeared once. Of the sample, roughly 7.7% is held by the ten largest clones. This material consisted of non-naive T cells sorted from PBMCs, taken less than 15 days before vaccination. The sample's cell subset or site label, in plain terms: memory T cell fraction. The origin of the receptors is a man aged 50 or older who received an inactivated influenza vaccine. Donor details come from another sample of the same person, matched by shared clones.

The gene calls are TRBV24-1 and TRBJ2-5; 10 bases fit TRBD1. V gave up 2 bases and J gave up 5 bases; unmatched junction bases: 7. Germline V gives CDR1 KGHDR, CDR2 SFDVKD. This CDR3 comprises 16 residues. CDR3 sequence (DNA): TGTGCCACCAGTGATTCACCGGGACAGGGGTTGGAGACCCAGTACTTC. It is translated as CATSDSPGQGLETQYF.

The chain links TRBV24-1 to TRBJ2-1, with D hard to call. Trimming pared 4 bases from V and 7 bases from J, leaving 7 bases between. The CDR3 length is 12 residues. CDR1 KGHDR and CDR2 SFDVKD come from the germline V gene. The CDR3: CATSDYLNEQFF. The CDR3 DNA sequence: TGTGCCACCAGTGACTACCTTAATGAGCAGTTCTTC.